These T cell receptor beta chains were read from a single sample in a study of T cell repertoires in cytomegalovirus infection. TCRdb reprocessed the reads via MiXCR and lists one record per CDR3 protein. The repertoire includes about 180,000 distinct CDR3 sequences, about an eighth of them detected once, and 25% to 30% sits in the top ten. Sequenced input: PBMCs. The source is a human donor in good health (CMV status not recorded). Some clones in this sample may be carry-over from other donors' samples. CDR3s leave out the opening cysteine and the closing phenylalanine or tryptophan.

V: TRBV20-1
CDR3: SAPRALGTDTQY

V: TRBV20-1
CDR3: SARDQGTRSTGELF

V: TRBV10-3
CDR3: AIPEGLGGYT

V: TRBV7-2
CDR3: ASSSGDRGKNTGELF

V: TRBV6-5
CDR3: ASSYSGSGANVLT

V: TRBV2
CDR3: ASSNREGNQPQH

V: TRBV7-2
CDR3: ASSPDKNYGYT

V: TRBV7-3
CDR3: ASSLRGYNEQF

V: TRBV20-1
CDR3: SARTPGQDPNYGYT

V: TRBV7-8
CDR3: ASSLADTGNTIY

V: TRBV29-1
CDR3: SARGGSSYNEQF

V: TRBV4-3
CDR3: ASSQDPVLGQEQY

V: TRBV20-1
CDR3: SARGGSAGNTIY

V: TRBV30
CDR3: AWNRGTEAF

V: TRBV7-9
CDR3: ASSSTGTGTYEQY

V: TRBV6-2/TRBV6-3
CDR3: ASSLPVAYEQY

V: TRBV24-1
CDR3: ATSDPGQGRETQY

V: TRBV7-6
CDR3: ASSFGQGRSGANVLT

V: TRBV6-1
CDR3: AQKADGKETQY

V: TRBV28
CDR3: ASSQPGQLNQPQH

V: TRBV6-2/TRBV6-3
CDR3: ASSLAGFGSGELF

V: TRBV7-2
CDR3: ASSLVAQPQH

V: TRBV28
CDR3: ASTTSYEQY

V: TRBV7-2
CDR3: ASSEQGRTEAF